These T cell receptor beta chains were read from a single sample in a study of neurological immune-mediated disorders. One entry per CDR3 protein, called by TCRdb with MiXCR from the 5' RACE reads. The table shows some 66,000 distinct CDR3 sequences, with around 4% occurring only once. The sequenced material came from PBMCs. The receptors stem from a man aged 45-65 years with multiple sclerosis. Both conserved end residues are trimmed from each CDR3. The order of the fields is V gene, J gene, CDR3 protein.

TRBV20-1	TRBJ1-6	SARDSPLH
TRBV12-3/TRBV12-4	TRBJ2-5	ASSRTSGGPQETQY
TRBV5-1	TRBJ1-1	ASSLKTGVVNTEAF
TRBV7-9	TRBJ1-5	ASSLGAGSNQPQH
TRBV6-5	TRBJ1-4	ASSYYGNEKLF
TRBV18	TRBJ1-4	ASSPNSGGNEKLF
TRBV7-8	TRBJ1-4	ASSSRTGGPGKLF
TRBV6-6	TRBJ1-1	ASSYAGGEAF
TRBV9	TRBJ2-5	ASSVEDEGGVETQY
TRBV5-6	TRBJ2-7	ASKLTGVPWEQY
TRBV12-3/TRBV12-4	TRBJ1-1	ASSSDYGPEAF
TRBV5-1	TRBJ2-3	ASSFRSRGTDTQY
TRBV4-1	TRBJ2-5	ASSPRLAGGDQETQY
TRBV11-2	TRBJ2-6	ASSGLSQTVSGANVLT
TRBV5-6	TRBJ1-6	ASSGGNSPLH
TRBV5-6	TRBJ2-3	ASSPRTASTDTQY
TRBV18	TRBJ2-7	ASSSDTQRGRSEQY
TRBV9	TRBJ2-3	ASSVEASGEIDTQY
TRBV6-5	TRBJ1-1	ASSRTAMNTEAF
TRBV20-1	TRBJ1-1	SARDKRVNTEAF
TRBV18	TRBJ1-6	ASSPETANSPLN
TRBV5-1	TRBJ2-7	ASSRDLSYEQY
TRBV20-1	TRBJ2-1	SARAPGGTSGGSYNEQF
TRBV6-5	TRBJ1-4	ASRSYEKLF
TRBV5-1	TRBJ1-5	ASSLERQGSQPQH
TRBV5-1	TRBJ2-5	ASSLGQGRSQETQY
TRBV7-3	TRBJ2-3	ASSFSVSDTQY
TRBV28	TRBJ2-3	ASSSLAGGTDTQY
TRBV5-1	TRBJ2-6	ASSPDAPGTEA
TRBV28	TRBJ2-3	ASSFNGDPRSTDTQY
TRBV28	TRBJ2-5	ASSLRQSGLETQY
TRBV18	TRBJ2-3	ASSPEQGRTDTQY
TRBV7-2	TRBJ2-3	ASSPTSADTQY
TRBV13	TRBJ2-7	ASSLGRVNYEQY
TRBV5-6	TRBJ2-7	ASSPGYMRPYEQY
TRBV5-6	TRBJ2-7	ASSLSGFEQY
TRBV5-6	TRBJ2-2	ASSPGQKNTGELF
TRBV6-6	TRBJ1-5	ASSYPYSGQAAQPQH
TRBV3-1	TRBJ2-5	ASSQATGSETQY
TRBV6-1	TRBJ2-1	ASSEMGYEQF
TRBV6-2/TRBV6-3	TRBJ2-7	ASTQGYEQY
TRBV12-3/TRBV12-4	TRBJ2-2	ASTPGGRGGTGELF